This record looks at one T cell receptor beta chain sequence and its context. What it recognizes is unknown. The entry originates in a study of cytomegalovirus exposure and HLA in healthy donors. About the study: The Caucasian-associated ancestry cluster contained roughly four fifths of the approximately 420 genotyped donors. Points from the study as a whole: In a later analysis, several top co-occurrence clusters appeared linked to parvovirus B19, influenza, CMV and Epstein-Barr virus. The productive fraction for most TCR beta V segments was about 87% or about 30% in an earlier analysis. The study recorded fewer than 200 TCR beta chains that were cytomegalovirus-associated.

Both 60 Vbeta primers and 13 Jbeta primers went into the PCR. Repertoires were generated with immunoSEQ multiplex PCR, while TCRdb's copy carries only in-frame clones and drops some. The data contain 150,000 to 200,000 clones, about 85% of them singletons. Trimming took 0 bases from V and 4 from J; bases not matched to a gene: 5. The CDR3 sequence is 15 residues long. Germline CDR1 and CDR2: SGHKS and YYEKEE (reference sequence). Input material: PBMCs. The chain carries TRBV5-5 and TRBJ2-3; 7 bases are a match to TRBD2. This receptor was obtained from a boy younger than 10 in good health and CMV-seronegative. The chain's CDR3 is CASSLAGGTADTQYF. The DNA for the CDR3 is TGTGCCAGCAGCTTGGCCGGGGGGACGGCAGATACGCAGTATTTT.